The source of this TCR beta chain is a study of memory CD8 T cells in hepatitis C reinfection. CDR1 MNHEY and CDR2 SMNVEV come from the germline V gene (reference sequence). Germline trimming cut 2 bases from V and 7 bases from J; bases unmatched to any gene: 4. The CDR3 has 13 amino acids. Time point specified: peak reinfection, 3 to 8 weeks after reinfection detection. No in vitro expansion preceded TCR sequencing of the sorted cells. Donors came from people who inject drugs enrolled in HEPCO, Canada. Two donors provided sorted CD3+ CD8+ CD45RO- naive CD8 T cells at all three reinfection time points. The data were produced by immunoSEQ multiplex PCR, yet TCRdb's version contains in-frame clones alone and is incomplete. The data show 2,500 to 3,000 clones, over 80% seen once.

The clonotype comes from a middle-aged man with hepatitis C virus infection. V usage is TRBV27 and J usage is TRBJ2-5; 7 bases match TRBD1. The sequenced sample consisted of naive CD8+ T cells sorted from blood. The CDR3 region has the DNA TGTGCCAGCAGTTTAAGGGGGCTGGGGACCCAGTACTTC. As protein: CASSLRGLGTQYF.